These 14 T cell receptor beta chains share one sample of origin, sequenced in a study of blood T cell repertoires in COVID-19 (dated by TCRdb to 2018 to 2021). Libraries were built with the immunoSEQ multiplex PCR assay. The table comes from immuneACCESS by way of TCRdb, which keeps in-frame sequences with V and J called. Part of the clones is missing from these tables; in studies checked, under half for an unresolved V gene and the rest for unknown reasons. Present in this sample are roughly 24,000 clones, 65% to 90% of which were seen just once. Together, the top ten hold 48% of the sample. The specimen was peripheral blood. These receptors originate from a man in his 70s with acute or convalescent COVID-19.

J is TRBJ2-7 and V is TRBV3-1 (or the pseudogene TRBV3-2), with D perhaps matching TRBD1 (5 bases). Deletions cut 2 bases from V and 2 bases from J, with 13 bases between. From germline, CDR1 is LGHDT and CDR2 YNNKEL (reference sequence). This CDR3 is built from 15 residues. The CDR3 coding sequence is TGTGCCAGCAGCCAAACGGTGGGGCTCGCCTACGAGCAGTACTTC. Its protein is CASSQTVGLAYEQYF.

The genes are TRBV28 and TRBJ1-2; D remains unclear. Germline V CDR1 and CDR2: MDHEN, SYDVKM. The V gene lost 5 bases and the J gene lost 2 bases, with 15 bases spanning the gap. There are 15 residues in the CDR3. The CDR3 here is CASSALNAVNYGYTF. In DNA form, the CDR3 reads TGTGCCAGCAGTGCCCTTAACGCAGTCAACTATGGCTACACCTTC.

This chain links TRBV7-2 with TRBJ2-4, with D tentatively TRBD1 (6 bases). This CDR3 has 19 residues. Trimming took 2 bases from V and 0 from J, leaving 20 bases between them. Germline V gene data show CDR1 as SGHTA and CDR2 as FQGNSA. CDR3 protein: CASSLPRQGTGLAKNIQYF. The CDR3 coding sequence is TGTGCCAGCAGCTTACCCCGTCAGGGGACGGGGCTAGCCAAAAACATTCAGTACTTC.

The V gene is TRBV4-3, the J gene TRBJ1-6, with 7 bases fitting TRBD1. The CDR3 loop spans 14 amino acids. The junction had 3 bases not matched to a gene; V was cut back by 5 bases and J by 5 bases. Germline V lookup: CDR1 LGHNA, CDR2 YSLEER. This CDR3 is CASSLGQDNSPLHF. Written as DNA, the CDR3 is TGCGCCAGCAGCTTAGGACAGGATAATTCACCCCTCCACTTT.

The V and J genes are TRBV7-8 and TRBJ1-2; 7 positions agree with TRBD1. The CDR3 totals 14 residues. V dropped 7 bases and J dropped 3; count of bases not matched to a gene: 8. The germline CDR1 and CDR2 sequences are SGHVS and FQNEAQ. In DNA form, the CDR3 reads TGTGCCAGCACCCTGACAGGGCTCGACTATGGCTACACCTTC. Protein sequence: CASTLTGLDYGYTF.

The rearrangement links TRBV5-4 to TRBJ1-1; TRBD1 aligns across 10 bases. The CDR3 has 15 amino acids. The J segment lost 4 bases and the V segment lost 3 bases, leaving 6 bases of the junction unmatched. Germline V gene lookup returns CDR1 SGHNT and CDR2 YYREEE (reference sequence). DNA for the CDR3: TGTGCCAGCAGCTGGGGGACAGGGGTGGCCACTGAAGCTTTCTTT. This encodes CASSWGTGVATEAFF.

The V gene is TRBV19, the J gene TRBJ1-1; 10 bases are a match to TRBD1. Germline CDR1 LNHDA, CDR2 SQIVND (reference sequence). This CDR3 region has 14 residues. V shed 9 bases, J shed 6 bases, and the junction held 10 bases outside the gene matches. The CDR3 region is CASIIRQGAAEAFF. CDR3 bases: TGTGCCAGCATTATTAGACAGGGGGCCGCTGAAGCTTTCTTT.

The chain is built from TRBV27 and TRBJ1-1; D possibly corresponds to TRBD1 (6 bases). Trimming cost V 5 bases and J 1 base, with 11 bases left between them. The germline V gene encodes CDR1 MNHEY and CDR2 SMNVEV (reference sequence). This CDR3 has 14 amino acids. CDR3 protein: CASSHNRENTEAFF. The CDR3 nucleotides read TGTGCCAGCAGTCACAACAGGGAGAACACTGAAGCTTTCTTT.

As DNA, the CDR3 is TGTGCCAGCAGCTCTTACTTCCTAAGACCGGGACTAATCTACGAGCAGTACTTC. Translated: CASSSYFLRPGLIYEQYF. This chain links TRBV11-2 with TRBJ2-7; 7 bases are shared with TRBD2. Germline assignment: CDR1 SGHAT and CDR2 FQNNGV. V dropped 4 bases and J dropped 3; count of bases not matched to a gene: 18. This CDR3 comprises 18 residues.

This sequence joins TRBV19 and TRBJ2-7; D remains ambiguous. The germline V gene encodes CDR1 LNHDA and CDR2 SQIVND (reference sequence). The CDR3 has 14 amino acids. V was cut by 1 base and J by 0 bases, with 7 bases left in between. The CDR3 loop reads CASSIVPVSYEQYF. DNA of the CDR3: TGTGCCAGTAGTATAGTCCCCGTCTCCTACGAGCAGTACTTC.

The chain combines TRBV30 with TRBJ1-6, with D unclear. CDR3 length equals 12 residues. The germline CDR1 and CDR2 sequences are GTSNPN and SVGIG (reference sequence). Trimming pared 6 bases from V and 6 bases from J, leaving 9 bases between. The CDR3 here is CACGLSNSPLHF. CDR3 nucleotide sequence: TGTGCCTGTGGACTTTCTAATTCACCCCTCCACTTT.

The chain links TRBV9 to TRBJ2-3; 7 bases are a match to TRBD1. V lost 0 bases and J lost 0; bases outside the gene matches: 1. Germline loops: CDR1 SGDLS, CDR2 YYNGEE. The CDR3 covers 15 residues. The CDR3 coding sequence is TGTGCCAGCAGCGTAGAGACAGGGAGCACAGATACGCAGTATTTT. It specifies CASSVETGSTDTQYF.

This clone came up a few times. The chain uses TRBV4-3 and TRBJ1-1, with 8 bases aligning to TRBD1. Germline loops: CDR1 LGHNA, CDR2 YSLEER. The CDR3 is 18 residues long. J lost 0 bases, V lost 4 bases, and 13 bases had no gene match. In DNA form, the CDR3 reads TGCGCCAGCAGCCGGGACGGGACAGGCGCGCTGGTGAACACTGAAGCTTTCTTT. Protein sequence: CASSRDGTGALVNTEAFF.

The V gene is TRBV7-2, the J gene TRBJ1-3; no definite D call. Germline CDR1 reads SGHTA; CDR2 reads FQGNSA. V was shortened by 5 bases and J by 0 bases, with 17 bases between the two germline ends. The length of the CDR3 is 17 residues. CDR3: CASSPDGGGRSGNTIYF. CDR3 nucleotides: TGTGCCAGCAGCCCCGACGGTGGAGGTCGCTCTGGAAACACCATATATTTT.